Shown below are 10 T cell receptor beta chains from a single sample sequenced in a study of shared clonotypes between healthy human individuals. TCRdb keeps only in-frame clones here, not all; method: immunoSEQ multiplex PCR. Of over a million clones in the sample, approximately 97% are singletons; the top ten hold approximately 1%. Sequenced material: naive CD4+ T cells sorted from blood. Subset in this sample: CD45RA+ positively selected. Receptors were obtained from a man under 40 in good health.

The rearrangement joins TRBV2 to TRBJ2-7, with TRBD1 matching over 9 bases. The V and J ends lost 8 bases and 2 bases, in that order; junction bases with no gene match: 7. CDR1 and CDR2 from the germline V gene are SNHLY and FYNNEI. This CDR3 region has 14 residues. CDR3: CASLLGQGTYEQYF. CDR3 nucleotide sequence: TGTGCCAGCCTTCTTGGACAGGGGACCTACGAGCAGTACTTC.

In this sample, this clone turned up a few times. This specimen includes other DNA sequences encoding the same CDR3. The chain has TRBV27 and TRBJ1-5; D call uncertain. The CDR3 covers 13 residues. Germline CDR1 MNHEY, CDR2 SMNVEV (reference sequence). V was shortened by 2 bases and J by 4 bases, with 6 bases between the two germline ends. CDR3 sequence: CASSLLGNQPQHF. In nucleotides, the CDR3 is TGTGCCAGCAGTTTACTGGGGAATCAGCCCCAGCATTTT.

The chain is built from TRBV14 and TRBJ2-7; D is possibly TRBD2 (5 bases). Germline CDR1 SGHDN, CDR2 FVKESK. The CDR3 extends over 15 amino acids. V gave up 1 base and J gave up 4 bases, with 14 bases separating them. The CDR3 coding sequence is TGTGCCAGCAGCCAAGGGAGCGGAGCACTTTACGAGCAGTACTTC. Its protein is CASSQGSGALYEQYF.

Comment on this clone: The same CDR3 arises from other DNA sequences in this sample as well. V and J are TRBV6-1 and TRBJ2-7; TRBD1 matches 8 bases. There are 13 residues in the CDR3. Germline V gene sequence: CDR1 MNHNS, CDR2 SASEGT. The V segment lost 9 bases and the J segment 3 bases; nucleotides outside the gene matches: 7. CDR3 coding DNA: TGTGCCAGTAACCGGGACAGGCTCTACGAGCAGTACTTC. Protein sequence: CASNRDRLYEQYF.

CDR3 in DNA: TGTGCCAGCGGGATGGGTTATGGCTACACCTTC. This gives the protein CASGMGYGYTF. The rearrangement uses TRBV6-5 and TRBJ1-2; D not certain. Germline V gene data show CDR1 as MNHEY and CDR2 as SVGAGI. Trimming cost V 8 bases and J 5 bases, with 9 bases left between them. CDR3 length: 11 residues.

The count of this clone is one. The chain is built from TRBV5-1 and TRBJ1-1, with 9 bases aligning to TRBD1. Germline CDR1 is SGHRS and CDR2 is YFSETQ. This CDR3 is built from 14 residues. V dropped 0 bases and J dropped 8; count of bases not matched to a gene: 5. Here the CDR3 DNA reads TGCGCCAGCAGCTTGGGACGACAGGGGGAGGAAGCTTTCTTT. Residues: CASSLGRQGEEAFF.

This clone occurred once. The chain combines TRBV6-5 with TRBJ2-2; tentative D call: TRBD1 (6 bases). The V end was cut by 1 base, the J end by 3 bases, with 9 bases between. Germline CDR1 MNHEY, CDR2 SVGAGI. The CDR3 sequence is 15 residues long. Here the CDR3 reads CASSYWDTYTGELFF. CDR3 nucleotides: TGTGCCAGCAGTTACTGGGACACTTACACCGGGGAGCTGTTTTTT.

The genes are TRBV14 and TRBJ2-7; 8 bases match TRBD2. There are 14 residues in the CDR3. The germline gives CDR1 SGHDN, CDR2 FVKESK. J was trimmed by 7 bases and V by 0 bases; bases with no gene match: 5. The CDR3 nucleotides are TGTGCCAGCAGCCAAGATGGAATAGCGGGGGAGCAGTACTTC. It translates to CASSQDGIAGEQYF.

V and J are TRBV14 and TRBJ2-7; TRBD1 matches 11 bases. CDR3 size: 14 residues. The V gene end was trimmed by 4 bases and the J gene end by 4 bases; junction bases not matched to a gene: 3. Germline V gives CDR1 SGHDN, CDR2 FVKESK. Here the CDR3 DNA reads TGTGCCAGCAGCCGGACAGGGGGCTTATACGAGCAGTACTTC. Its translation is CASSRTGGLYEQYF.

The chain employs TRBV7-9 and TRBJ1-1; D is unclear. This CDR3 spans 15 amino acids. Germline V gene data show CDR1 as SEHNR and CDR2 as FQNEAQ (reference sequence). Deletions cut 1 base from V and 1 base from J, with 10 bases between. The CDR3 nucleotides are TGTGCCAGCAGCTTAGTAGCAGTGCGGAACACTGAAGCTTTCTTT. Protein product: CASSLVAVRNTEAFF. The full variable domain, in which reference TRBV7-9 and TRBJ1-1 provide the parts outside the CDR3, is DTGVSQNPRHKITKRGQNVTFRCDPISEHNRLYWYRQTLGQGPEFLTYFQNEAQLEKSRLLSDRFSAERPKGSFSTLEIQRTEQGDSAMYLCASSLVAVRNTEAFFGQGTRLTVV.